This TCR beta chain was observed in a study of blood T cell repertoires in COVID-19. Study as a whole: Whether acute or convalescent, the COVID-19 samples came from the United States, Italy and Spain.

Profiling relied on immunoSEQ multiplex PCR, and the TCRdb table lists in-frame clones only, not all of them. Of 55,000 or so clones in the sample, around 90% were seen once. The sequenced material came from peripheral blood. The origin of this receptor is a man in his forties with COVID-19, enrolled during active disease.

CDR3: CASSLAGSGEQFF. For the CDR3, the DNA is TGTGCCAGCAGTTTAGCGGGGAGCGGTGAGCAGTTCTTC. The V call is TRBV12-3 or TRBV12-4, the J call TRBJ2-1, with a possible D match to TRBD2 (5 bases). V was shortened by 0 bases and J by 9 bases, with 9 bases between the two germline ends. The CDR3 runs to 13 residues.